A selection of T cell receptor beta chains follows, all from one sample in a study of blood T cells in healthy people across ages. Each CDR3 protein gets one entry after TCRdb re-called the 5' RACE reads with MiXCR. The table records approximately 830,000 distinct CDR3 sequences, about 59% of them present only once. Material for sequencing was blood. All receptors come from a man aged 25 to 40 in good health. The CDR3 runs from the conserved cysteine through the conserved F or W. Fields, in order: V gene, J gene, clone size, D gene, CDR3 DNA, CDR3 protein. D genes are given only for firm matches. The size field is filled for only some rows; it gives once, few, many or a size class.

>TRBV7-6|TRBJ2-1|NA|TRBD2
TGTGCCAGCAGCCTACTAGCGGGGCCGTCCTACAATGAGCAGTTCTTC
CASSLLAGPSYNEQFF
>TRBV5-1|TRBJ1-2|NA|TRBD1
TGCGCCAGCAGCTTGGCCCGCGGGACAGGGGGCTTCGACTATGGCTACACCTTC
CASSLARGTGGFDYGYTF
>TRBV28|TRBJ2-5|NA|NA
TGTGCCAGCAGTTCCTTTACAGAGACCCAGTACTTC
CASSSFTETQYF
>TRBV6-1|TRBJ1-2|NA|NA
TGTGCCAGCAGTTGGGACCGGGCCCGCTCTAACTATGGCTACACCTTC
CASSWDRARSNYGYTF
>TRBV20-1|TRBJ1-5|NA|TRBD1
TGCAGTGCTAGAGATGGGACAGAGAATAGCAATCAGCCCCAGCATTTT
CSARDGTENSNQPQHF
>TRBV7-3|TRBJ2-7|NA|TRBD2
TGTGCCAGCAGCCAGGGACTAGCGGTCCTAAATGAGCAGTACTTC
CASSQGLAVLNEQYF
>TRBV9|TRBJ2-3|once|TRBD2
TGTGCCAGCAGCACATTTCTAGCGGGGAGCACAGATACGCAGTATTTT
CASSTFLAGSTDTQYF
>TRBV7-9|TRBJ2-1|few|TRBD1
TGTGCCAGCAGCGCCGGGACAGGGGGATGGAATGAGCAGTTCTTC
CASSAGTGGWNEQFF
>TRBV2|TRBJ2-1|NA|TRBD1
TGTGCCAGCAGTGAAGGGGGACAGATTGTCTCCTACAATGAGCAGTTCTTC
CASSEGGQIVSYNEQFF
>TRBV30|TRBJ2-7|NA|NA
TGTGCCTGGAGTGTCGCGGGCCTATACGAGCAGTACTTC
CAWSVAGLYEQYF
>TRBV7-9|TRBJ2-1|NA|NA
TGTGCCAGCAGCTTAGGAGGATTTAGTTCTGAGCAGTTCTTC
CASSLGGFSSEQFF
>TRBV20-1|TRBJ1-2|NA|NA
TGCAGTCATATAGGCGAAGATTATGGCTACACCTTC
CSHIGEDYGYTF
>TRBV4-3|TRBJ2-7|NA|TRBD1
TGCGCCAGCAGCCAAGAGGCGACAGGGCCAAGCTACGAGCAGTACTTC
CASSQEATGPSYEQYF
>TRBV6-6|TRBJ2-7|few|NA
TGTGCCAGCAGTTACGGGACCGCTACGGAGCAGTACTTC
CASSYGTATEQYF
>TRBV20-1|TRBJ1-1|NA|NA
TGCAGTGCTAGACTACTTTCGGGGACTGAAGCTTTCTTT
CSARLLSGTEAFF
>TRBV29-1|TRBJ2-5|NA|NA
TGCAGCGTTCTCCTGGCGGAAGAGACCCAGTACTTC
CSVLLAEETQYF
>TRBV25-1|TRBJ1-1|once|NA
TGTGCCAGCAGTGAATATAGTGGGGGACTCACTGAAGCTTTCTTT
CASSEYSGGLTEAFF
>TRBV12-3/TRBV12-4|TRBJ2-7|few|TRBD1
TGTGCCAGCAGTCCAACCCGACAGGGGGCGAGGGACTACGAGCAGTACTTC
CASSPTRQGARDYEQYF
>TRBV6-1|TRBJ2-5|NA|TRBD1
TGTGCCAGCAGTTTCCCCGGGACAGAACAAGAGACCCAGTACTTC
CASSFPGTEQETQYF
>TRBV4-3|TRBJ2-5|NA|NA
TGCGCCAGCAGCCAAGGAGCGGGACAAGGGGAAGAGACCCAGTACTTC
CASSQGAGQGEETQYF
>TRBV18|TRBJ2-7|few|NA
TGTGCCAGCTCACGGTCCGGGACCTACGAGCAGTACTTC
CASSRSGTYEQYF
>TRBV20-1|TRBJ1-2|many|NA
TGCAGTGCTTCCCCTGGGAGTGCTAACTATGGCTACACCTTC
CSASPGSANYGYTF
>TRBV10-3|TRBJ1-2|NA|TRBD1
TGTGCCATCAGTTTCGGACAGGGGGAACATGGCTACACCTTC
CAISFGQGEHGYTF
>TRBV20-1|TRBJ2-5|NA|NA
TGCAGTGCTGGAGGTGGGGTATCCCAAGAGACCCAGTACTTC
CSAGGGVSQETQYF
>TRBV7-3|TRBJ2-7|few|TRBD1
TGTGCCAGCAGCTTAAATGGGGACAGTTCCTACGAGCAGTACTTC
CASSLNGDSSYEQYF
>TRBV7-9|TRBJ2-4|NA|TRBD2
TGTGCCAGCAGCCCCCCCGCCGGGGGGAAAAACATTCAGTACTTC
CASSPPAGGKNIQYF
>TRBV28|TRBJ1-5|few|TRBD1
TGTGCCAGCAGCCGACAGGGGGGGGGAGGGCCCCAGCATTTT
CASSRQGGGGPQHF
>TRBV9|TRBJ2-1|NA|TRBD2
TGTGCCAGCAGCGAAGACGGGGGGGCATTCTACAATGAGCAGTTCTTC
CASSEDGGAFYNEQFF
>TRBV19|TRBJ2-3|NA|NA
TGTGCCAGTAGTATGGGGGCAACCCTCACAGATACGCAGTATTTT
CASSMGATLTDTQYF
>TRBV20-1|TRBJ1-4|NA|NA
TGCAGTGCTAGATGGGGGGGCAATGAAAAACTGTTTTTT
CSARWGGNEKLFF
>TRBV3-1|TRBJ1-3|NA|NA
TGTGCCAGCAGCCCCACGGTCGGTGGAAACACCATATATTTT
CASSPTVGGNTIYF
>TRBV6-2/TRBV6-3|TRBJ1-5|NA|TRBD1
TGTGCCAGCAGGCCCCGGGGACAGGGTGGCAATCAGCCCCAGCATTTT
CASRPRGQGGNQPQHF
>TRBV9|TRBJ2-7|NA|TRBD2
TGTGCCAGCGGCGAAGGGACTAGCGGGGACTACGAGCAGTACTTC
CASGEGTSGDYEQYF